The entry below describes one T cell receptor (beta chain). This receptor's antigen is unknown. No per-base quality is available; no much larger clone lies one base away. The trial excluded patients who had a history of autoimmune disease or were on systemic immunosuppression. Peripheral blood for TCR sequencing was collected from all dose cohorts at baseline, on cycle 4 day 1, and on cycle 7 day 1. Samples came from an open-label, multicenter, first-in-human phase I dose-escalation trial of ivuxolimab. Adults with locally advanced or metastatic head and neck squamous cell, hepatocellular, melanoma or renal cell carcinoma were enrolled in the trial. CD4+ and CD8+ T cells were sorted separately from peripheral blood before TCR sequencing. The germline V gene provides CDR1 ENHRY and CDR2 SYGVKD. Counted from cysteine to phenylalanine, this CDR3 has 16 amino acids. The only DNA kept is the CDR3, 48 bases in frame from the first base. Clipping removes 2 bases from V and 1 base from J, with 2 as the unmatched junction base count.

The data are from a study of OX40 agonist ivuxolimab in advanced cancers. About the full investigation: The costimulatory receptor OX40 (CD134) was targeted by ivuxolimab, a fully human IgG2 agonistic monoclonal antibody. Partial responses occurred in three dose-escalation patients: two with cutaneous melanoma and one with hepatocellular carcinoma. Peripheral TCRbeta sequencing was intended to test whether TCR sequence diversity was altered and clonal T-cell expansion was caused by ivuxolimab. In the dose-escalation cohort, 75% to 85% of patients were male, and the mean age was roughly 56 years with a range of about 23 to 79. Of the 50 or so patients in dose escalation, about 20 had hepatocellular carcinoma, some 15 had melanoma, 9 had renal cell carcinoma and 9 had head and neck cancer. The paper describes the monotherapy dose-escalation part (N of about 47 patients) of the phase I trial of ivuxolimab. Intravenous ivuxolimab was administered to patients every 2 weeks at six dose levels: 0.01, 0.1, 0.3, 1.5, 3 and 10 mg/kg. Prior anti-PD-1, anti-PD-L1 or anti-CTLA-4 therapy was permitted, and checkpoint inhibitors had been received by less than 45% of dose-escalation patients.

The paper's findings and limits, for the study overall: Low levels of normalized T-cell clonal expansion were also shown by some nonresponding patients. Which antigens the clonally expanded peripheral T cells were specific for was not determined. At doses from 0.1 to 3.0 mg/kg, clonal expansion was seen in both CD4+ and CD8+ blood T cells between baseline and week 6. In the 0.1-3.0 mg/kg groups, partial responders had among the lowest normalized peripheral clonal expansion, particularly in CD8+ T cells. After ivuxolimab, more expanded clones were found on average in CD8+ T cells than in CD4+ T cells.

Genomic DNA was isolated from the sorted cells so that the TCRbeta CDR3 region could be sequenced. The immunoSEQ Assay was used to sequence the TCRbeta CDR3 regions. Entries here come from immuneACCESS through TCRdb and include only in-frame sequences with V and J called. Some clones fail to appear in such tables; in the studies checked, an unresolved V gene covers under half of the shortfall, and the cause of the remainder is unknown. The sample data list 70,000 to 85,000 clones, and about 88% of these were observed just once. The top ten constitute 1% of the sample. The chain employs TRBV10-3 and TRBJ2-2; 9 of the junction bases match TRBD1. This TCR derives from an adult with an advanced solid tumor such as melanoma, head and neck, liver or kidney cancer. The sample in question was CD4+ or CD8+ T cells sorted from blood, obtained in a trial of the OX40 agonist ivuxolimab. The sequence in DNA is TGTGCCATCAGTGAGACAGGGGGCGGGAACACCGGGGAGCTGTTTTTT. Its product reads: CAISETGGGNTGELFF.